This T cell receptor (beta chain) is from a study of Graves' ophthalmopathy and Graves' hyperthyroidism. Researchers classed hyperthyroidism as stable given no ophthalmopathy within 18 months of follow-up. CDR3 size: 14 residues. Per germline, CDR1 MDHEN and CDR2 SYDVKM. J lost 6 bases, V lost 2 bases, and 3 bases had no gene match. Investigators amplified TCR beta CDR3 regions from RNA transcripts. After a first-round RT-PCR with HTBI primers, a second-round multiplex PCR was run. TCRdb ran MiXCR on the multiplex PCR reads and lists one entry per CDR3 protein. Among about 620,000 distinct CDR3 sequences listed, roughly 20% were seen once.

The chain carries TRBV28 and TRBJ2-2; 7 bases match TRBD1. The receptor's source is a woman between 18 and 29 years old with stable Graves' hyperthyroidism. Some clones in this sample may be carry-over from other donors' samples. Sequencing was performed on peripheral blood. The CDR3 DNA sequence: TGTGCCAGCAGTTTAGAGGGGGCGCCCGGGGAGCTGTTTTTT. Translating gives CASSLEGAPGELFF. The complete variable domain, with remaining parts taken from reference TRBV28 and TRBJ2-2, reads DVKVTQSSRYLVKRTGEKVFLECVQDMDHENMFWYRQDPGLGLRLIYFSYDVKMKEKGDIPEGYSVSREKKERFSLILESASTNQTSMYLCASSLEGAPGELFFGEGSRLTVL.